Following are 31 T cell receptor beta chains from one sample sequenced in a study of vaccination effects on CD4 cells after COVID-19. Antigen-specific CD4+ T cells were expanded (with viral peptide pools) by the ViraFEST assay ahead of sequencing. Researchers isolated CD4+ T cells once roughly nine days of culture had elapsed. Vaccination of participants consisted of two doses of either the BNT162b2 or mRNA-1273 vaccine. Antigen specificity for these receptors is unknown. Data came from immunoSEQ multiplex PCR; TCRdb stores just in-frame clones and leaves some out. The sample comprises fewer than 35,000 clones, around 67% of which are singletons, and about 15% rests with the top ten. Sequencing was performed on CD4+ T cells from PBMCs cultured with HCoV-229E spike peptides, taken after COVID-19 vaccination. These TCRs come from a human donor who received a COVID-19 vaccine.

V and J are TRBV5-1 and TRBJ1-6; weak D call: TRBD1 (5 bases). The CDR3 sequence is 16 residues long. CDR1 and CDR2 from the germline V gene are SGHRS and YFSETQ. Trimming pared 0 bases from V and 5 bases from J, leaving 12 bases between. The CDR3 DNA follows: TGCGCCAGCAGCTTGGCCCAGGGACGGAATAATTCACCCCTCCACTTT. It codes for CASSLAQGRNNSPLHF.

The chain combines TRBV4-1 with TRBJ1-5, with D possibly matching TRBD1 (6 bases). V lost 1 base and J lost 3, with 16 bases in between. The CDR3 totals 17 residues. The germline gives CDR1 MGHRA, CDR2 YSYEKL. The CDR3 coding sequence is TGCGCCAGCAGCCAAGGCGCACAGGGTAGGTACAATCAGCCCCAGCATTTT. Translation: CASSQGAQGRYNQPQHF.

This chain links TRBV28 with TRBJ2-7, with D perhaps TRBD1 (5 bases). The CDR3 contains 13 residues. Germline V gives CDR1 MDHEN, CDR2 SYDVKM. Deletions cut 8 bases from V and 2 bases from J, with 13 bases between. This CDR3 is CASLQGSTYEQYF. The CDR3 coding sequence is TGTGCCAGCCTTCAGGGCTCAACCTACGAGCAGTACTTC. The full variable domain, in which reference TRBV28 and TRBJ2-7 provide the parts outside the CDR3, is DVKVTQSSRYLVKRTGEKVFLECVQDMDHENMFWYRQDPGLGLRLIYFSYDVKMKEKGDIPEGYSVSREKKERFSLILESASTNQTSMYLCASLQGSTYEQYFGPGTRLTVT.

This clone was picked up one time. The chain recombines TRBV10-1 with TRBJ1-1; D not resolved. CDR3 size: 13 residues. Germline loops: CDR1 WNHNN, CDR2 SYGVQD (reference sequence). V was cut by 4 bases and J by 0 bases, with 6 bases left in between. The CDR3 DNA sequence: TGCGCCAGCAGTGGACATCTGAACACTGAAGCTTTCTTT. It translates to CASSGHLNTEAFF.

The genes are TRBV9 and TRBJ2-1; TRBD2 matches 14 bases. Trimming took 2 bases from V and 4 from J; bases not matched to a gene: 2. Germline CDR1 and CDR2: SGDLS and YYNGEE. This CDR3 region has 16 residues. The CDR3 loop reads CASSVTSGRAYNEQFF. The DNA of the CDR3 is TGTGCCAGCAGCGTGACTAGCGGGAGGGCGTACAATGAGCAGTTCTTC.

The chain couples TRBV19 to TRBJ2-7; 12 nucleotides line up with TRBD2. The ends lost 5 bases at V and 2 bases at J; junction bases unmatched: 7. The CDR3 is made up of 16 amino acids. Germline V CDR1 and CDR2: LNHDA, SQIVND (reference sequence). The CDR3, as DNA: TGTGCCAGTAGTGCACTAGCGGGAGGAGTAGCCTACGAGCAGTACTTC. Encoded protein: CASSALAGGVAYEQYF.

The V gene is TRBV7-2, the J gene TRBJ2-7, with 8 nucleotides matching TRBD2. V shed 2 bases and J 4 bases; nucleotides not matched to a gene: 19. The V gene's germline CDR1 is SGHTA and CDR2 FQGNSA. The CDR3 spans 19 residues. This CDR3 is CASSLRAVPGGPVAYEQYF. The CDR3 nucleotides are TGTGCCAGCAGCTTACGAGCCGTCCCGGGAGGGCCGGTTGCGTACGAGCAGTACTTC.

The rearrangement links TRBV7-9 to TRBJ2-1; 7 positions match TRBD1. There are 14 residues in the CDR3. Germline CDR1 reads SEHNR; CDR2 reads FQNEAQ (reference sequence). V lost 4 bases and J lost 12; bases outside the gene matches: 12. The CDR3, as DNA: TGTGCCAGCAGCTCGTGGACAGGCATAGGGGTGCAGTTCTTC. Protein: CASSSWTGIGVQFF. The whole variable domain, filled in from reference TRBV7-9 and TRBJ2-1, reads DTGVSQNPRHKITKRGQNVTFRCDPISEHNRLYWYRQTLGQGPEFLTYFQNEAQLEKSRLLSDRFSAERPKGSFSTLEIQRTEQGDSAMYLCASSSWTGIGVQFFGPGTRLTVL.

The chain combines TRBV4-2 with TRBJ2-1; no clear D gene. V gave up 0 bases and J gave up 9 bases, with 9 bases separating them. This CDR3 has 13 amino acids. CDR1 and CDR2 (germline): LGHNA, YNFKEQ. The CDR3, as DNA: TGTGCCAGCAGCCAAGATAGGCTTGGTGAGCAGTTCTTC. Amino acids: CASSQDRLGEQFF.

The gene calls are TRBV27 and TRBJ2-7; 9 bases are a match to TRBD1. V was pared by 6 bases and J by 2 bases, with 5 bases of the junction left unmatched. CDR1 MNHEY and CDR2 SMNVEV come from the germline V gene (reference sequence). CDR3 length equals 14 residues. CDR3 DNA sequence: TGTGCCAGCAGACGGACAGGGGCTCCCTACGAGCAGTACTTC. As protein: CASRRTGAPYEQYF.

This rearrangement joins TRBV5-6 to TRBJ1-2, with D possibly matching TRBD1 (6 bases). The CDR3 sequence is 17 residues long. Germline lookup yields CDR1 SGHDT and CDR2 YYEEEE. Trimming took 3 bases from V and 3 from J, leaving 21 bases between them. CDR3 sequence (DNA): TGTGCCAGCAGCTGGGAGTCGTGGGGGGCAATAGACTATGGCTACACCTTC. Its translation: CASSWESWGAIDYGYTF. The entire variable domain, with the rest obtained from reference TRBV5-6 and TRBJ1-2, is as follows: DAGVTQSPTHLIKTRGQQVTLRCSPKSGHDTVSWYQQALGQGPQFIFQYYEEEERQRGNFPDRFSGHQFPNYSSELNVNALLLGDSALYLCASSWESWGAIDYGYTFGSGTRLTVV.

The chain has TRBV19 and TRBJ1-2, with TRBD1 matching over 7 bases. J gave up 8 bases and V 3 bases, and 9 bases lay outside the gene matches. This CDR3 has 14 residues. Germline loops: CDR1 LNHDA, CDR2 SQIVND (reference sequence). CDR3 residues: CASSIGTAPGGYTF. The CDR3, as DNA: TGTGCCAGTAGTATCGGGACAGCACCGGGGGGCTACACCTTC.

The chain employs TRBV9 and TRBJ2-1; 11 bases agree with TRBD2. CDR1 and CDR2 (germline): SGDLS, YYNGEE. This CDR3 region has 15 residues. J gave up 7 bases and V 0 bases, and 3 bases lay outside the gene matches. CDR3 sequence reads: CASSVGSGGANEQFF. CDR3 in DNA: TGTGCCAGCAGCGTAGGTAGCGGGGGGGCAAATGAGCAGTTCTTC.

This clone was recorded a few times. The rearrangement joins TRBV2 to TRBJ1-5; the match to TRBD1 covers 7 bases. J was trimmed by 9 bases and V by 6 bases; bases with no gene match: 11. CDR1 and CDR2 from the germline V gene are SNHLY and FYNNEI. CDR3 length equals 14 residues. CDR3 protein: CASSAQGEVGPQHF. The CDR3 bases are TGTGCCAGCAGCGCCCAGGGGGAGGTGGGGCCCCAGCATTTT. Full variable domain (remainder filled in from reference TRBV2 and TRBJ1-5): EPEVTQTPSHQVTQMGQEVILRCVPISNHLYFYWYRQILGQKVEFLVSFYNNEISEKSEIFDDQFSVERPDGSNFTLKIRSTKLEDSAMYFCASSAQGEVGPQHFGDGTRLSIL.

This clone appeared a few times. The rearrangement links TRBV2 to TRBJ1-4; 9 bases are a match to TRBD1. This CDR3 is built from 15 residues. V trimming: 10 bases; J trimming: 5 bases; junction bases outside the gene matches: 11. Germline CDR1 reads SNHLY; CDR2 reads FYNNEI. CDR3 protein: CATTTQGQGNEKLFF. CDR3 nucleotides: TGTGCCACCACAACTCAGGGACAGGGAAATGAAAAACTGTTTTTT.

This sequence joins TRBV3-1 (or the pseudogene TRBV3-2) and TRBJ1-1; D not resolved. CDR1 and CDR2 from the germline V gene are LGHDT and YNNKEL (reference sequence). The CDR3 totals 15 residues. Trimming pared 1 base from V and 3 bases from J, leaving 12 bases between. CDR3 nucleotides: TGTGCCAGCAGCCAAGTTTATGGTGGGTACACTGAAGCTTTCTTT. Encoded protein: CASSQVYGGYTEAFF.

The genes are TRBV3-1 (or the pseudogene TRBV3-2) and TRBJ1-5; TRBD1 is a possible D gene (6 bases). V was shortened by 2 bases and J by 4 bases, with 9 bases between the two germline ends. The germline V gene has CDR1 LGHDT and CDR2 YNNKEL (reference sequence). The length of the CDR3 is 14 residues. CDR3 in amino acids: CASSQWGQNQPQHF. The CDR3 bases are TGTGCCAGCAGCCAATGGGGGCAAAATCAGCCCCAGCATTTT.

This chain joins TRBV3-1 (or the pseudogene TRBV3-2) and TRBJ1-1, with D possibly TRBD1 on 5 matching bases. Deletions cut 6 bases from V and 2 bases from J, with 13 bases between. The CDR3 is made up of 14 amino acids. Germline CDR1 is LGHDT and CDR2 is YNNKEL (reference sequence). CDR3 nucleotide sequence: TGTGCCAGCAGAGAGGGGATTTTTAACACTGAAGCTTTCTTT. Amino acids: CASREGIFNTEAFF.

The chain recombines TRBV6-5 with TRBJ2-1; 8 bases line up with TRBD1. J was trimmed by 5 bases and V by 10 bases; bases with no gene match: 10. There are 14 residues in the CDR3. In germline, CDR1 is MNHEY, CDR2 SVGAGI. CDR3 protein: CATKDRAINNEQFF. In DNA, the CDR3 is TGTGCCACTAAGGACAGGGCAATCAACAATGAGCAGTTCTTC.

This sequence joins TRBV5-1 and TRBJ1-1; 10 bases agree with TRBD1. V dropped 5 bases and J dropped 5; count of bases not matched to a gene: 6. Germline-derived CDR1 and CDR2 are SGHRS and YFSETQ. CDR3 size: 14 residues. CDR3 loop: CASSYRDRGTEAFF. CDR3 DNA: TGCGCCAGCAGTTACCGGGACAGGGGAACTGAAGCTTTCTTT.

DNA of the CDR3: TGTGCCAGCAGGGGACAGGGTAGGGCAGATACGCAGTATTTT. Protein product: CASRGQGRADTQYF. The chain links TRBV25-1 to TRBJ2-3, with 9 bases matching TRBD1. Trimming removed 6 bases from V and 4 bases from J; junction bases left unmatched: 5. The germline CDR1 and CDR2 sequences are MGHDK and SYGVNS. The CDR3 length is 14 residues.

This clone has more than one count but fewer than ten. The chain combines TRBV6-5 with TRBJ1-2, with 8 bases fitting TRBD1. The CDR3 is 15 amino acids. The germline CDR1 and CDR2 sequences are MNHEY and SVGAGI. V lost 2 bases to trimming and J lost 5 bases; unmatched junction nucleotides: 7. The CDR3 nucleotides read TGTGCCAGCAGTTACAGGGGACAGGTGGGGTATGGCTACACCTTC. This gives the protein CASSYRGQVGYGYTF.

The chain recombines TRBV12-3 or TRBV12-4 with TRBJ2-4; D is undetermined. CDR3 size: 13 residues. Trimming shortened V by 4 bases and J by 6 bases, and 10 bases separated the two germline ends. The DNA for the CDR3 is TGTGCCAGCAGTTCCGGACCCACAAACATTCAGTACTTC. Translating gives CASSSGPTNIQYF.

On this clone itself: The sample has other DNA sequences that encode this CDR3 too. CDR3 nucleotide sequence: TGTGCCCGGCAACAGTTGACTAACTATGGCTACACCTTC. Its protein product is CARQQLTNYGYTF. The chain links TRBV30 to TRBJ1-2; D uncertain. Trimming removed 8 bases at V and 0 bases at J, with 13 bases between. The CDR3 has 13 amino acids. Germline lookup yields CDR1 GTSNPN and CDR2 SVGIG (reference sequence).

This chain uses TRBV3-1 (or the pseudogene TRBV3-2) with TRBJ1-3; unclear D gene. The V and J ends lost 6 bases and 0 bases respectively, with 6 bases between them. The CDR3 consists of 13 residues. CDR1 LGHDT and CDR2 YNNKEL come from the germline V gene (reference sequence). In DNA, the CDR3 is TGTGCCAGCAGGAAGAGCTCTGGAAACACCATATATTTT. This gives the protein CASRKSSGNTIYF.

Written as DNA, the CDR3 is TGTGCCAGCAGCCCCCGGACTAGCGGGGCTACAGATACGCAGTATTTT. It encodes CASSPRTSGATDTQYF. The rearrangement joins TRBV3-1 (or the pseudogene TRBV3-2) to TRBJ2-3; 12 bases are a match to TRBD2. The CDR3 length is 16 residues. The germline gives CDR1 LGHDT, CDR2 YNNKEL (reference sequence). The ends lost 4 bases at V and 3 bases at J; junction bases unmatched: 5.

J is TRBJ2-7 and V is TRBV10-3; the D is unclear. V lost 3 bases and J lost 2, with 8 bases in between. CDR1 is ENHRY, CDR2 SYGVKD, per germline. The CDR3 extends over 13 amino acids. DNA for the CDR3: TGTGCCATCAGTGAAGGCCGACCCTACGAGCAGTACTTC. It codes for CAISEGRPYEQYF.

This clone was recorded once. The chain is built from TRBV21-1 and TRBJ2-3; TRBD2 is taken as the D call from the table, unchecked against the DNA. TRBV21-1 is assigned pseudogene status. The CDR3 covers 16 residues. The CDR3 coding sequence is TGTGCCAGCAGCAAAGTAGCGGGAGCGAGCACAGATACGCAGTATTTT. Protein sequence: CASSKVAGASTDTQYF.

V is TRBV11-2 and J is TRBJ2-3; D remains unclear. Trimming pared 6 bases from V and 2 bases from J, leaving 18 bases between. The length of the CDR3 is 16 residues. Germline V CDR1 and CDR2: SGHAT, FQNNGV. The CDR3 region is CASSPPGSRYTDTQYF. CDR3 in DNA: TGTGCCAGCAGTCCCCCAGGCTCCCGATACACAGATACGCAGTATTTT.

This clone was observed a single time. The gene calls are TRBV5-1 and TRBJ2-6; 8 bases match TRBD2. In germline, CDR1 is SGHRS, CDR2 YFSETQ. V lost 5 bases and J lost 2; bases outside the gene matches: 0. The CDR3 is made up of 14 amino acids. In DNA form, the CDR3 reads TGCGCCAGCAGGCGGGAGGCTGGGGCCAACGTCCTGACTTTC. Protein: CASRREAGANVLTF.

The chain couples TRBV5-6 to TRBJ1-1, with a tentative D call TRBD1 (6 bases). This CDR3 region has 13 residues. The V gene lost 2 bases and the J gene lost 11 bases, with 16 bases spanning the gap. Per the germline V gene, CDR1 is SGHDT and CDR2 is YYEEEE. CDR3 DNA: TGTGCCAGCAGCTTCTTAGGGGGTAGGGGGGCTTTCTTT. Protein sequence: CASSFLGGRGAFF.